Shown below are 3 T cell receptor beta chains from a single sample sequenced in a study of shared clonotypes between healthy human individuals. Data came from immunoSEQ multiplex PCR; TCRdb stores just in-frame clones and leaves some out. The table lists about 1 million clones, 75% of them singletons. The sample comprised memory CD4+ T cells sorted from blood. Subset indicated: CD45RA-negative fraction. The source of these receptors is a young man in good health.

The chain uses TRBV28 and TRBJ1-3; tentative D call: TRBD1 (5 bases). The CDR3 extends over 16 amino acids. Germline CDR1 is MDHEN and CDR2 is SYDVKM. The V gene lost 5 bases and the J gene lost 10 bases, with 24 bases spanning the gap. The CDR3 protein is CASSTPDTYLDSTIYF. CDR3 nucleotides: TGTGCCAGCAGTACCCCCGACACCTACCTCGACAGTACCATATATTTT.

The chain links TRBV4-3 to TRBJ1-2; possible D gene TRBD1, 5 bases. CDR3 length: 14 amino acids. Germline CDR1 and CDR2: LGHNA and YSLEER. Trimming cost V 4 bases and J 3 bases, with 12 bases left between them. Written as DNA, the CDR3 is TGCGCCAGCAGCCGAGGCAGGGAAGACTATGGCTACACCTTC. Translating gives CASSRGREDYGYTF.

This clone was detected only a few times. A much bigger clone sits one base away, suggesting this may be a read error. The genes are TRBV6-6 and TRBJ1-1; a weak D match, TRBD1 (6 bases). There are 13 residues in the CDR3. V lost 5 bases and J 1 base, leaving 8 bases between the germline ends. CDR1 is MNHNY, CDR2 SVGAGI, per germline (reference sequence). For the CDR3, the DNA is TGTGCCAGCAGTGCACAGGGGAACACTGAAGCTTTCTTT. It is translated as CASSAQGNTEAFF.